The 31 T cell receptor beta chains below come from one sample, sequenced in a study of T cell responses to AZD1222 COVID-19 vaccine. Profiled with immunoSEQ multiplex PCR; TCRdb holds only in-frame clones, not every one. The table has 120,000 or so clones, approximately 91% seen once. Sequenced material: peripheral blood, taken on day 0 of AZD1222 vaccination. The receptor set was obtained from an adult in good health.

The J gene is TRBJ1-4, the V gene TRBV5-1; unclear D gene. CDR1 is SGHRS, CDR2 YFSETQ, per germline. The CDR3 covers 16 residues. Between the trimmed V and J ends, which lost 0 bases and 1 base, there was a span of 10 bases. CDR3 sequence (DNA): TGCGCCAGCAGCTTGGGGATTCAGCGAACTAATGAAAAACTGTTTTTT. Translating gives CASSLGIQRTNEKLFF.

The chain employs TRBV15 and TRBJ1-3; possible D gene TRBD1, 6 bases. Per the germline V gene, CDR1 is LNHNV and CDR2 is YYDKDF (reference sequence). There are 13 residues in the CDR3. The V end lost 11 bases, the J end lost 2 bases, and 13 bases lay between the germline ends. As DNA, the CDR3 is TGTGCCGTATCCCAGGGGCCTGGAAACACCATATATTTT. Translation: CAVSQGPGNTIYF.

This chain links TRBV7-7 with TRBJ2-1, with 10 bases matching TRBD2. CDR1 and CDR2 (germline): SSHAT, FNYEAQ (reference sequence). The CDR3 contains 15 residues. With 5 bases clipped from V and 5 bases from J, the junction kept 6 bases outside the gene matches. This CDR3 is CASSTGTSENNEQFF. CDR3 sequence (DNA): TGTGCCAGCAGCACCGGGACTAGCGAGAACAATGAGCAGTTCTTC. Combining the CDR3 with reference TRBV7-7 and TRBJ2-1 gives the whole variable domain GAGVSQSPRYKVTKRGQDVTLRCDPISSHATLYWYQQALGQGPEFLTYFNYEAQPDKSGLPSDRFSAERPEGSISTLTIQRTEQRDSAMYRCASSTGTSENNEQFFGPGTRLTVL.

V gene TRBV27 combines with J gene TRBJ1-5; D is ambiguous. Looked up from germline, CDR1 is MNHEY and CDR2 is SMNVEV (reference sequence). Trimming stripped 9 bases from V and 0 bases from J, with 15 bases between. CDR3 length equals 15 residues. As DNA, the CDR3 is TGTGCCAGTGAGGCTGTTCGGGCTAGCAATCAGCCCCAGCATTTT. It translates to CASEAVRASNQPQHF.

This CDR3 is CASSLRWGQNYEQYF. The CDR3 coding sequence is TGTGCCAGCAGCCTCAGGTGGGGACAGAACTACGAGCAGTACTTC. The chain links TRBV14 to TRBJ2-7, with 7 bases matching TRBD1. CDR3 size: 15 residues. Germline V gene lookup returns CDR1 SGHDN and CDR2 FVKESK. The ends lost 4 bases at V and 3 bases at J; junction bases unmatched: 9. The whole variable domain, filled in from reference TRBV14 and TRBJ2-7, reads EAGVTQFPSHSVIEKGQTVTLRCDPISGHDNLYWYRRVMGKEIKFLLHFVKESKQDESGMPNNRFLAERTGGTYSTLKVQPAELEDSGVYFCASSLRWGQNYEQYFGPGTRLTVT.

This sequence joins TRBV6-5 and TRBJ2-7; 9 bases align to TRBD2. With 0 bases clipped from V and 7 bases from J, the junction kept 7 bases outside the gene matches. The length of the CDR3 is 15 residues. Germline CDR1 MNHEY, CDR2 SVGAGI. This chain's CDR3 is CASSYSRRGGREQYF. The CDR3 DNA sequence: TGTGCCAGCAGTTACTCCCGGCGGGGGGGCCGGGAGCAGTACTTC.

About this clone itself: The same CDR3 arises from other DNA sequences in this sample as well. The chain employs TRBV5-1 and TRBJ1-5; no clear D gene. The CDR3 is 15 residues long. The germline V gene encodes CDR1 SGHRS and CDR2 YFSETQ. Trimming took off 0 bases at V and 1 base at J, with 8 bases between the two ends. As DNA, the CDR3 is TGCGCCAGCAGCTTGGAAGGGTTAAGCAATCAGCCCCAGCATTTT. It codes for CASSLEGLSNQPQHF.

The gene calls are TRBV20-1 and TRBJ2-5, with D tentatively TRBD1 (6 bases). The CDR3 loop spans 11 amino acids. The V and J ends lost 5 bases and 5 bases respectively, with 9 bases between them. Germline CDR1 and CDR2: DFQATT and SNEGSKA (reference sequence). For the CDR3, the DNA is TGCAGTGCTGAACAGGGTGAGACCCAGTACTTC. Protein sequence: CSAEQGETQYF.

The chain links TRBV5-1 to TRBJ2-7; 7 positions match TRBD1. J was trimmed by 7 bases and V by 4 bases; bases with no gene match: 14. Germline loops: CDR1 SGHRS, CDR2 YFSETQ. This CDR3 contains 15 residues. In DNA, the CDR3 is TGCGCCAGCAGCCCGGCCGGGACAGATCTTTGGGAGCAGTACTTC. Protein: CASSPAGTDLWEQYF.

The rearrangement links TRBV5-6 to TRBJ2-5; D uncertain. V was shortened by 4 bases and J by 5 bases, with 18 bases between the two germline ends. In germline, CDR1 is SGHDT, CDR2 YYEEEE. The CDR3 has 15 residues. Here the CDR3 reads CASSPRPGFSETQYF. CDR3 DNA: TGTGCCAGCAGCCCCCGGCCCGGGTTTTCGGAGACCCAGTACTTC.

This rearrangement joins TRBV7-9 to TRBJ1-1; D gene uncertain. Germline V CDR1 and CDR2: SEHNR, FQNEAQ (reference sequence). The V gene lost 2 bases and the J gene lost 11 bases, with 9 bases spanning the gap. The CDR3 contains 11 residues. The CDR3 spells CASSLSLEAFF. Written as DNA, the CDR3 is TGTGCCAGCAGCTTATCCCTCGAGGCTTTCTTT.

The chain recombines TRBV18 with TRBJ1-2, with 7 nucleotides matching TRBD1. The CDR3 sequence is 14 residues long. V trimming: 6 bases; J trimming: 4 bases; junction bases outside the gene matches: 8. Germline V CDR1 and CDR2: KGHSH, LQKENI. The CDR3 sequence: CASSPTGTAYGYTF. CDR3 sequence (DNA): TGTGCCAGCTCTCCGACCGGGACAGCCTATGGCTACACCTTC.

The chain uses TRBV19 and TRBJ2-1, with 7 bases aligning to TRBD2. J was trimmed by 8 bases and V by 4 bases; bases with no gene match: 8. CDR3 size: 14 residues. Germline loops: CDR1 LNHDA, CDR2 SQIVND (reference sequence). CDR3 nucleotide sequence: TGTGCCAGTAGTACGGGGGAGGGCATCGATGAGCAGTTCTTC. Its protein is CASSTGEGIDEQFF. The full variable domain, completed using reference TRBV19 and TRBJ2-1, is DGGITQSPKYLFRKEGQNVTLSCEQNLNHDAMYWYRQDPGQGLRLIYYSQIVNDFQKGDIAEGYSVSREKKESFPLTVTSAQKNPTAFYLCASSTGEGIDEQFFGPGTRLTVL.

Written as DNA, the CDR3 is TGTGCCAGCAGCCCGACAGGGACCGGGGAGCTGTTTTTT. Its protein is CASSPTGTGELFF. The V and J genes are TRBV7-3 and TRBJ2-2; TRBD1 aligns across 7 bases. J lost 5 bases, V lost 5 bases, and 2 bases had no gene match. This CDR3 spans 13 amino acids. Looked up from germline, CDR1 is SGHTA and CDR2 is FQGTGA.

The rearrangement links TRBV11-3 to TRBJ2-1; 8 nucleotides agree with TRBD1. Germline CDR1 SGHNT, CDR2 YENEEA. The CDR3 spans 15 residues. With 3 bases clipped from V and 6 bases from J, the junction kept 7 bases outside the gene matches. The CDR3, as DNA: TGTGCCAGCAGCTTGGTGGCACAGGGGGTCAATGAGCAGTTCTTC. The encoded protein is CASSLVAQGVNEQFF.

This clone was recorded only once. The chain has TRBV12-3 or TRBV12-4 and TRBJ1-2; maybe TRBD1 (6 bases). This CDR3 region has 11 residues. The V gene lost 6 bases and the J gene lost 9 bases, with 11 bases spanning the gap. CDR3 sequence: CASRLQGSYTF. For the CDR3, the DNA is TGTGCCAGCAGGCTACAGGGTAGCTACACCTTC.

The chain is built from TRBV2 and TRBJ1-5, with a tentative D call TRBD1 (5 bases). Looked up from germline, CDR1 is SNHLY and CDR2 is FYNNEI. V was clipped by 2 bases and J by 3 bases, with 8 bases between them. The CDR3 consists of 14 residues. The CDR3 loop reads CASSEMGLNQPQHF. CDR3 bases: TGTGCCAGCAGTGAAATGGGGCTCAATCAGCCCCAGCATTTT.

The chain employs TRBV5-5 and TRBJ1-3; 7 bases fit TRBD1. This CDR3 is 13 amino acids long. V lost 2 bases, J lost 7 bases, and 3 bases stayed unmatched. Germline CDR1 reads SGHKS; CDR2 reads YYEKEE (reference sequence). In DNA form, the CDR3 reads TGTGCCAGCAGCTTTGAGGGGGCGAACACCATATATTTT. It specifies CASSFEGANTIYF. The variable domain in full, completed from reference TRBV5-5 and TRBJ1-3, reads DAGVTQSPTHLIKTRGQQVTLRCSPISGHKSVSWYQQVLGQGPQFIFQYYEKEERGRGNFPDRFSARQFPNYSSELNVNALLLGDSALYLCASSFEGANTIYFGEGSWLTVV.

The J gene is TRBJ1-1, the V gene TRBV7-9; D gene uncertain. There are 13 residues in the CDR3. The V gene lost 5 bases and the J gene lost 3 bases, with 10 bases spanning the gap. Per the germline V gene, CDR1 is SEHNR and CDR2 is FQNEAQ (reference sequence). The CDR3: CASSRVADTEAFF. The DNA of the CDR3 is TGTGCCAGCAGCCGGGTAGCGGACACTGAAGCTTTCTTT.

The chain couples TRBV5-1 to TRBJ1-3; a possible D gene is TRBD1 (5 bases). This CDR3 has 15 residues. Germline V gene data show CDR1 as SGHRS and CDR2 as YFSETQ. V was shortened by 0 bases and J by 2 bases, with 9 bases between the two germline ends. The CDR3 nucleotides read TGCGCCAGCAGCTTGGCTTTAGGGGCTGGAAACACCATATATTTT. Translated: CASSLALGAGNTIYF. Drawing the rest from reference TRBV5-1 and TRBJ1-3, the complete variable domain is KAGVTQTPRYLIKTRGQQVTLSCSPISGHRSVSWYQQTPGQGLQFLFEYFSETQRNKGNFPGRFSGRQFSNSRSEMNVSTLELGDSALYLCASSLALGAGNTIYFGEGSWLTVV.

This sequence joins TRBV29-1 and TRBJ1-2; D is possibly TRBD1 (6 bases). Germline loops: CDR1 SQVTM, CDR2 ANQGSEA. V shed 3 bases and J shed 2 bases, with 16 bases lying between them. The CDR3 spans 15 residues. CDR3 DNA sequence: TGCAGCGTTGATAAGGCGGGGGGCGCGAACTATGGCTACACCTTC. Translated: CSVDKAGGANYGYTF.

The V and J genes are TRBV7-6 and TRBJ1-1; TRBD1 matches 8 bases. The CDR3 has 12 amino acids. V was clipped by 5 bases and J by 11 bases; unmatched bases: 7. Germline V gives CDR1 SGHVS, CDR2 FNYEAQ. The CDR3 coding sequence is TGTGCCAGCAGCCCTAGACAGGGGTTGGCTTTCTTT. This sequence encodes CASSPRQGLAFF. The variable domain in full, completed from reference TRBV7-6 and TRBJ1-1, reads GAGVSQSPRYKVTKRGQDVALRCDPISGHVSLYWYRQALGQGPEFLTYFNYEAQQDKSGLPNDRFSAERPEGSISTLTIQRTEQRDSAMYRCASSPRQGLAFFGQGTRLTVV.

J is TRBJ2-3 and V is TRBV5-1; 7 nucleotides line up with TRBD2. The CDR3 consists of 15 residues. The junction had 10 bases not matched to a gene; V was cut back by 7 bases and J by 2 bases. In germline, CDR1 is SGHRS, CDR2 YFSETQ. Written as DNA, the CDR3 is TGCGCCAGCGGGGGGGGAGATCCCCTCACAGATACGCAGTATTTT. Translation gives CASGGGDPLTDTQYF.

In DNA, the CDR3 is TGTGCCAGCAGCCAAGTCAGCGGGGAAGAGACCCAGTACTTC. Amino acids: CASSQVSGEETQYF. This chain connects TRBV4-2 to TRBJ2-5; 7 bases match TRBD2. Germline CDR1 and CDR2: LGHNA and YNFKEQ. The length of the CDR3 is 14 residues. The V and J ends lost 1 base and 3 bases, in that order; junction bases with no gene match: 2.

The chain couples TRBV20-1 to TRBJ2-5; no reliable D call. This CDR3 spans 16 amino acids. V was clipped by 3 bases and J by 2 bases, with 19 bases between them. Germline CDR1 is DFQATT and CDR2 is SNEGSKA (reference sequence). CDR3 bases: TGCAGTGCTAGTAGGCCCCGGGCAGCTCCACAAGAGACCCAGTACTTC. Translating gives CSASRPRAAPQETQYF.

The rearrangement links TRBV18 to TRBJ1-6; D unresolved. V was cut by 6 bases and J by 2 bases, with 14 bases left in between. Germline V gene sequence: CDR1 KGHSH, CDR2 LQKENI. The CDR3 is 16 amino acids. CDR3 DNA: TGTGCCAGCTCGGCTGAAAGAGGCGCCTATAATTCACCCCTCCACTTT. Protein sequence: CASSAERGAYNSPLHF.

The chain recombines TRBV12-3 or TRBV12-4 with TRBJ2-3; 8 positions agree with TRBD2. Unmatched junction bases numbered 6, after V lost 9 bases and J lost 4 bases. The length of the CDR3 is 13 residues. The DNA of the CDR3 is TGTGCCAGTAAGAGCGGGGGCCCAGATACGCAGTATTTT. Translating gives CASKSGGPDTQYF.

This CDR3 is CASSLLSVEKLFF. DNA for the CDR3: TGTGCCAGCAGCTTATTGTCAGTTGAAAAACTGTTTTTT. This chain uses TRBV7-9 with TRBJ1-4; D not certain. CDR1 and CDR2 from the germline V gene are SEHNR and FQNEAQ (reference sequence). CDR3 size: 13 residues. Trimming took off 2 bases at V and 7 bases at J, with 8 bases between the two ends.

This CDR3 is CASSSGQLYGYTF. In DNA form, the CDR3 reads TGTGCCAGCAGCTCGGGACAGCTCTATGGCTACACCTTC. The rearrangement links TRBV7-2 to TRBJ1-2; TRBD1 aligns across 7 bases. The germline V gene encodes CDR1 SGHTA and CDR2 FQGNSA. The CDR3 has 13 amino acids. With 4 bases clipped from V and 4 bases from J, the junction kept 3 bases outside the gene matches.

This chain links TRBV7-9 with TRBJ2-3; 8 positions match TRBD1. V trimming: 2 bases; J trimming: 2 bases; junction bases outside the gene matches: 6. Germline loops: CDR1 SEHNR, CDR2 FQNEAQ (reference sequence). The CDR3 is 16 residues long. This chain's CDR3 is CASSLPSTGVTDTQYF. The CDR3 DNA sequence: TGTGCCAGCAGCTTACCTTCGACAGGGGTCACAGATACGCAGTATTTT.

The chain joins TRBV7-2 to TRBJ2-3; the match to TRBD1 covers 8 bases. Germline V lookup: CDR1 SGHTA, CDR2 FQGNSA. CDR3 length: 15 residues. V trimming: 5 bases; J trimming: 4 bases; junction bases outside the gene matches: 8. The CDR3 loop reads CASSQGAGAADTQYF. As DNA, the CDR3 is TGTGCCAGCAGCCAGGGGGCAGGGGCGGCAGATACGCAGTATTTT.